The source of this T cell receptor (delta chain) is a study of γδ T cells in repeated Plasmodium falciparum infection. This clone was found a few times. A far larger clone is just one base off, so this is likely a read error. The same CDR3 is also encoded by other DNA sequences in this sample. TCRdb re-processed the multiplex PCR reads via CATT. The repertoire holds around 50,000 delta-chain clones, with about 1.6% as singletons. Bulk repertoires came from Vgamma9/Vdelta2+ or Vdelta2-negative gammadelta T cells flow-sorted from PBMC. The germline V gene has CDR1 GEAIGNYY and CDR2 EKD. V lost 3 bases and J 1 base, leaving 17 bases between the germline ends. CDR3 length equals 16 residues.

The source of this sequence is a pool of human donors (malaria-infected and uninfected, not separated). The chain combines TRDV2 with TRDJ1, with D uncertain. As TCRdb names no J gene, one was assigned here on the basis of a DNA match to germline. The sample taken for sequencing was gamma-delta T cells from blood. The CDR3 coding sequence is TGTGCCTGTGACTTTCTAATGGGAGATCTCACCGATAAACTCATCTTT. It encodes CACDFLMGDLTDKLIF.